This T cell receptor beta chain was captured in a study of CD8+ T cells in alopecia areata. With respect to this clone: The antigen remains undetermined. Genes and germline come from the mouse. The read finishes 4 residues shy of the CDR3 end, and the germline J gene is used to complete it.

CDR1 and CDR2 (germline): NNHDY, SYVADS. The CDR3 is made up of 13 amino acids. Study-level results: Scalp sample data also include resident alphabeta T cells from normal skin.

Extraction and reverse transcription of RNA yielded cDNA as the sequencing template. Using immunoSEQ multiplex PCR, the repertoire was profiled, and TCRdb retains in-frame clones only, with some absent. The table lists over 100,000 clones, with no singletons. This clonotype originated in a C3H/HeJ mouse with alopecia areata. The strain's MHC haplotype is H2-k. The chain uses TRBV13-3 and TRBJ1-1; no reliable D call. The sample taken for sequencing was lesional skin. CDR3 region: CASSDAVGTEVFF. CDR3 bases read: TGTGCCAGCAGTGATGCAGTAGGGACA.